This T cell receptor beta chain comes out of a study of technical replicates of blood from several donors. This CDR3 spans 14 amino acids. Germline assignment: CDR1 LGHNA and CDR2 YSLEER. J was trimmed by 8 bases and V by 0 bases; bases with no gene match: 5. Sequenced by immunoSEQ multiplex PCR; TCRdb stores in-frame clones only, minus some. The data show tens of thousands of clones, more than 85% seen once. Material for sequencing was T cells isolated from PBMCs. The chain employs TRBV4-3 and TRBJ1-2; 8 bases fit TRBD1. The TCR was taken from a human donor in good health. In DNA form, the CDR3 reads TGCGCCAGCAGCCAAGAGAGCCCAGGGGGCGGCTACACCTTC. This gives the protein CASSQESPGGGYTF.